One and the same sample provided the 8 T cell receptor beta chains below, sequenced in a study of beta chain features in type 1 diabetes. Expressed TCRB transcripts were sequenced because the entire RNA isolate underwent reverse transcription. The repertoire was sequenced with immunoSEQ multiplex PCR; TCRdb's copy has only in-frame clones and lacks some. The table includes just over 600,000 clones, roughly a sixth detected once. Sequences were obtained from naive CD4+ T cells from blood. The receptors were sampled from a man aged 18 to 30 in good health.

J is TRBJ1-1 and V is TRBV27, with 7 positions matching TRBD1. The CDR3 is 14 amino acids. J lost 5 bases, V lost 4 bases, and 7 bases had no gene match. Germline values: CDR1 MNHEY, CDR2 SMNVEV (reference sequence). Written as DNA, the CDR3 is TGTGCCAGCAGTTCCTACAGGGGTAGGACTGAAGCTTTCTTT. Translation gives CASSSYRGRTEAFF.

V and J are TRBV5-4 and TRBJ2-2; D possibly matches TRBD1 or TRBD2 (5 bases each). Germline CDR1 is SGHNT and CDR2 is YYREEE (reference sequence). CDR3 length: 12 residues. Trimming took off 7 bases at V and 6 bases at J, with 10 bases between the two ends. For the CDR3, the DNA is TGTGCCAGCGGGAGAGGGGCCGGGGAGCTGTTTTTT. This encodes CASGRGAGELFF.

This clone was detected once. The genes are TRBV15 and TRBJ2-3, with D maybe TRBD2 (5 bases). CDR3 length: 14 residues. V was pared by 1 base and J by 4 bases, with 9 bases between. CDR1 is LNHNV and CDR2 is YYDKDF in the germline V gene (reference sequence). The CDR3 loop is CATSRGGSSDTQYF. Written as DNA, the CDR3 is TGTGCCACCAGCAGAGGAGGGAGTTCAGATACGCAGTATTTT.

This clone has more than one count but fewer than ten. This chain connects TRBV5-1 to TRBJ2-1; 7 nucleotides match TRBD2. V shed 0 bases and J 10 bases; nucleotides not matched to a gene: 13. From germline, CDR1 is SGHRS and CDR2 YFSETQ. This CDR3 region has 16 residues. CDR3: CASSLVPGGGSGEQFF. For the CDR3, the DNA is TGCGCCAGCAGCTTGGTCCCGGGCGGCGGGAGCGGCGAGCAGTTCTTC.

This clone showed up just a few times. V and J are TRBV6-6 and TRBJ1-2, with 7 bases that match TRBD1. The CDR3 consists of 16 residues. Per the germline V gene, CDR1 is MNHNY and CDR2 is SVGAGI (reference sequence). V gave up 4 bases and J gave up 2 bases; unmatched junction bases: 10. The CDR3 here is CASSSGGAKQNYGYTF. CDR3 sequence (DNA): TGTGCCAGCAGTTCAGGGGGAGCGAAGCAGAACTATGGCTACACCTTC.

In regard to this clone: At one end, the junction sequence differs from germline, possibly due to a read error. V gene TRBV10-3 combines with J gene TRBJ2-3; D possibly corresponds to TRBD2 (6 bases). The CDR3 length is 14 residues. Germline loops: CDR1 ENHRY, CDR2 SYGVKD. The CDR3, as DNA: TGTGCCAGCAGTTACTCAACCGGCGGGAATACGCAGTATTTT. This sequence encodes CASSYSTGGNTQYF.

This clone was recorded at least ten times. The chain recombines TRBV10-3 with TRBJ2-3; 10 bases map to TRBD1. V was clipped by 6 bases and J by 0 bases; unmatched bases: 3. The germline gives CDR1 ENHRY, CDR2 SYGVKD. The CDR3 runs 15 residues. As DNA, the CDR3 is TGTGCCATCAGAGGACAGGGGGAGAGCACAGATACGCAGTATTTT. Its translation: CAIRGQGESTDTQYF.

There are a few counts of this clone. The chain joins TRBV15 to TRBJ1-5; D perhaps matches TRBD1 (5 bases). The germline V gene has CDR1 LNHNV and CDR2 YYDKDF (reference sequence). The ends were cut back, 2 bases at V and 3 bases at J, with 11 bases in the middle. This CDR3 has 15 residues. Here the CDR3 DNA reads TGTGCCACCAGCAGAAACCAGGGAGCCAATCAGCCCCAGCATTTT. Amino acids: CATSRNQGANQPQHF.